The 8 T cell receptor beta chains below come from one sample, sequenced in a study of blood T cell repertoires in COVID-19. Using immunoSEQ multiplex PCR, the repertoire was profiled, and TCRdb retains in-frame clones only, with some absent. This sample has over 80,000 clones, with 75% to 90% found just once. Sequenced material: peripheral blood. These TCRs come from a woman aged 70 to 79 with acute or convalescent COVID-19.

The CDR3 region is CASSLGEGSTEAFF. For the CDR3, the DNA is TGTGCCAGCAGCCTAGGAGAGGGAAGCACTGAAGCTTTCTTT. The genes are TRBV6-4 and TRBJ1-1; D is unresolved. With 6 bases removed from V and 4 bases from J, the gap between germline ends came to 15 bases. The germline V gene has CDR1 MRHNA and CDR2 SNTAGT. This CDR3 spans 14 amino acids.

The chain uses TRBV7-2 and TRBJ2-5; no reliable D call. The CDR3 is 13 amino acids. Trimming left V 4 bases short and J 7 bases short, with 13 bases between. Germline-derived CDR1 and CDR2 are SGHTA and FQGNSA. The CDR3 here is CASSSSVLGTQYF. Here the CDR3 DNA reads TGTGCCAGCAGCTCGTCGGTCCTCGGGACCCAGTACTTC.

The chain is built from TRBV30 and TRBJ2-5, with D possibly TRBD1 on 6 matching bases. The CDR3 runs to 14 residues. Between the trimmed V and J ends, which lost 0 bases and 1 base, there was a span of 9 bases. Germline loops: CDR1 GTSNPN, CDR2 SVGIG (reference sequence). The DNA of the CDR3 is TGTGCCTGGAGTGTTGGGGGCTCCCAAGAGACCCAGTACTTC. Translated: CAWSVGGSQETQYF. The whole variable domain, remainder taken from reference TRBV30 and TRBJ2-5, is SQTIHQWPATLVQPVGSPLSLECTVEGTSNPNLYWYRQAAGRGLQLLFYSVGIGQISSEVPQNLSASRPQDRQFILSSKKLLLSDSGFYLCAWSVGGSQETQYFGPGTRLLVL.

This sequence joins TRBV25-1 and TRBJ1-4; 10 nucleotides match TRBD1. The ends lost 4 bases at V and 6 bases at J; junction bases unmatched: 2. This CDR3 comprises 14 residues. Germline lookup yields CDR1 MGHDK and CDR2 SYGVNS. CDR3 amino acids: CASSGTGGYEKLFF. CDR3 in DNA: TGTGCCAGCAGTGGGACAGGGGGTTATGAAAAACTGTTTTTT.

The rearrangement links TRBV6-2 or TRBV6-3 to TRBJ2-6, with 7 bases that match TRBD1. Germline loops: CDR1 MNHEY, CDR2 SVGEGT. The CDR3 is made up of 15 amino acids. J was trimmed by 2 bases and V by 6 bases; bases with no gene match: 4. CDR3 nucleotide sequence: TGTGCCAGCAGCCGACAGGGCGCTGGGGCCAACGTCCTGACTTTC. It is translated as CASSRQGAGANVLTF.

The chain uses TRBV20-1 and TRBJ2-7; the match to TRBD2 covers 13 bases. The germline V gene has CDR1 DFQATT and CDR2 SNEGSKA (reference sequence). Trimming cost V 3 bases and J 4 bases; bases outside gene matches: 3. The CDR3 runs to 14 residues. The CDR3 DNA is TGCAGTGCTAGTCCGGGACTAGCGGGGTACGAGCAGTACTTC. As protein: CSASPGLAGYEQYF.

This chain uses TRBV11-2 with TRBJ2-3; 7 bases are a match to TRBD1. The CDR3 spans 14 residues. The V and J ends lost 3 bases and 4 bases, in that order; junction bases with no gene match: 4. Germline assignment: CDR1 SGHAT and CDR2 FQNNGV. CDR3 residues: CASSFDRVSDTQYF. As DNA, the CDR3 is TGTGCCAGCAGCTTCGACAGGGTGTCAGATACGCAGTATTTT.

This clone was detected a few times. The gene calls are TRBV6-6 and TRBJ1-1, with 9 bases lining up with TRBD1. Germline loops: CDR1 MNHNY, CDR2 SVGAGI (reference sequence). The V and J ends lost 6 bases and 0 bases, in that order; junction bases with no gene match: 20. This CDR3 comprises 20 residues. Here the CDR3 reads CASSSQYNLGTGPMNTEAFF. The CDR3 DNA is TGTGCCAGCAGCTCGCAGTATAACCTCGGGACAGGGCCCATGAACACTGAAGCTTTCTTT.